Listed here are 31 T cell receptor beta chains from one sample, sequenced in a study of T cell responses to AZD1222 COVID-19 vaccine. Method: immunoSEQ multiplex PCR; TCRdb's copy keeps in-frame clones and lacks some. The sample holds about 150,000 clones, 94% seen once. Specimen: peripheral blood, collected on day 0 of AZD1222 vaccination. The receptors come from an adult in good health.

The chain has TRBV5-1 and TRBJ1-2, with D possibly TRBD1 on 6 matching bases. Germline CDR1 is SGHRS and CDR2 is YFSETQ. The CDR3 spans 14 residues. V lost 1 base and J lost 8, with 15 bases in between. The CDR3, as DNA: TGCGCCAGCAGCTTGTATTCAGGGGCCGAGGGCTACACCTTC. Its protein product is CASSLYSGAEGYTF.

The chain employs TRBV7-9 and TRBJ1-5; D not resolved. The CDR3 length is 16 residues. CDR1 and CDR2 (germline): SEHNR, FQNEAQ (reference sequence). Trimming cost V 2 bases and J 2 bases, with 13 bases left between them. The CDR3 here is CASSLFEGVGNQPQHF. In DNA, the CDR3 is TGTGCCAGCAGCTTATTCGAGGGAGTAGGCAATCAGCCCCAGCATTTT.

The genes are TRBV29-1 and TRBJ1-2, with TRBD1 as a possible D gene (5 bases). Looked up from germline, CDR1 is SQVTM and CDR2 is ANQGSEA. The germline V and J ends were trimmed by 6 bases and 8 bases, with 19 bases remaining between them. The CDR3 loop spans 13 amino acids. The CDR3 sequence is CSVRAGRADGYTF. CDR3 DNA sequence: TGCAGCGTGAGGGCCGGCAGGGCGGACGGCTACACCTTC.

The chain is built from TRBV7-9 and TRBJ2-3; D is perhaps TRBD2 (5 bases). CDR1 SEHNR and CDR2 FQNEAQ come from the germline V gene (reference sequence). The CDR3 is 16 residues long. V was pared by 5 bases and J by 8 bases, with 23 bases between. DNA of the CDR3: TGTGCCAGCAGCCCCCACGGAGGCCTGATACATGTTACGCAGTATTTT. Translation gives CASSPHGGLIHVTQYF.

V and J are TRBV9 and TRBJ1-2; D is unresolved. Trimming shortened V by 3 bases and J by 7 bases, and 7 bases separated the two germline ends. The CDR3 has 11 residues. Germline V gene sequence: CDR1 SGDLS, CDR2 YYNGEE. The CDR3 DNA reads as TGTGCCAGCAGCGACGAGGGTGGCTACACCTTC. Amino acids: CASSDEGGYTF.

This chain links TRBV10-3 with TRBJ2-3; D not certain. CDR3 length: 14 residues. Germline lookup yields CDR1 ENHRY and CDR2 SYGVKD. Trimming pared 2 bases from V and 2 bases from J, leaving 8 bases between. The CDR3 region is CAISERQNTDTQYF. The CDR3 DNA is TGTGCCATCAGTGAGAGGCAGAACACAGATACGCAGTATTTT.

The genes are TRBV5-1 and TRBJ2-5; D is unclear. CDR1 SGHRS and CDR2 YFSETQ come from the germline V gene. This CDR3 contains 13 residues. V was clipped by 5 bases and J by 5 bases, with 13 bases between them. In nucleotides, the CDR3 is TGCGCCAGCAGTTCAGGTTCCCCCGAGACCCAGTACTTC. It translates to CASSSGSPETQYF.

V usage is TRBV4-3 and J usage is TRBJ2-1; D may be TRBD2 (7 bases). Germline CDR1 LGHNA, CDR2 YSLEER. V shed 5 bases and J shed 6 bases, with 23 bases lying between them. The CDR3 totals 17 residues. Here the CDR3 DNA reads TGCGCCAGCAGCGCCGGAACAGGGAGGGCCGTCGGCAATGAGCAGTTCTTC. Amino acid sequence: CASSAGTGRAVGNEQFF.

This sequence joins TRBV20-1 and TRBJ2-1; D gene uncertain. The CDR3 covers 11 residues. CDR1 and CDR2 (germline): DFQATT, SNEGSKA (reference sequence). With 0 bases removed from V and 7 bases from J, the gap between germline ends came to 4 bases. The CDR3 is CSARDYNEQFF. For the CDR3, the DNA is TGCAGTGCTAGAGATTATAATGAGCAGTTCTTC.

This chain connects TRBV12-3 or TRBV12-4 to TRBJ1-2, with D perhaps matching TRBD1 (5 bases). Between the trimmed V and J ends, which lost 3 bases and 3 bases, there was a span of 5 bases. This CDR3 has 12 residues. In nucleotides, the CDR3 is TGTGCCAGCAGTTTCAGGGACTATGGCTACACCTTC. Translating gives CASSFRDYGYTF.

The J gene is TRBJ1-2, the V gene TRBV19; 7 bases match TRBD1. V lost 6 bases, J lost 5 bases, and 9 bases stayed unmatched. CDR3 length equals 14 residues. The germline V gene has CDR1 LNHDA and CDR2 SQIVND (reference sequence). The CDR3 region is CASRTEGAGYGYTF. The CDR3 DNA follows: TGTGCCAGTAGGACAGAGGGGGCGGGATATGGCTACACCTTC. The full variable domain, in which reference TRBV19 and TRBJ1-2 provide the parts outside the CDR3, is DGGITQSPKYLFRKEGQNVTLSCEQNLNHDAMYWYRQDPGQGLRLIYYSQIVNDFQKGDIAEGYSVSREKKESFPLTVTSAQKNPTAFYLCASRTEGAGYGYTFGSGTRLTVV.

The CDR3, as DNA: TGTGCCAGCACCCCGAGCGTGGATGGAAACACCATATATTTT. As protein: CASTPSVDGNTIYF. The chain links TRBV3-1 (or the pseudogene TRBV3-2) to TRBJ1-3; D gene ambiguous. Trimming pared 7 bases from V and 3 bases from J, leaving 13 bases between. Germline V gene data show CDR1 as LGHDT and CDR2 as YNNKEL (reference sequence). The CDR3 extends over 14 amino acids.

This chain links TRBV9 with TRBJ2-2, with D tentatively TRBD2 (6 bases). The V end lost 0 bases, the J end lost 4 bases, and 7 bases lay between the germline ends. CDR3 length: 14 residues. CDR1 is SGDLS and CDR2 is YYNGEE in the germline V gene. The CDR3 protein is CASSVGGVTGELFF. The DNA of the CDR3 is TGTGCCAGCAGCGTAGGCGGGGTCACCGGGGAGCTGTTTTTT.

The genes are TRBV11-3 and TRBJ2-3; the D is unclear. CDR3 length equals 13 residues. The V and J ends lost 1 base and 5 bases respectively, with 7 bases between them. The V gene's germline CDR1 is SGHNT and CDR2 YENEEA. In nucleotides, the CDR3 is TGTGCCAGCAGCTTAGGTCCAGGAGATACGCAGTATTTT. It encodes CASSLGPGDTQYF.

The chain joins TRBV6-2 or TRBV6-3 to TRBJ2-2; 10 bases map to TRBD2. V lost 2 bases, J lost 6 bases, and 12 bases stayed unmatched. The CDR3 has 18 residues. Looked up from germline, CDR1 is MNHEY and CDR2 is SVGEGT. CDR3 amino acids: CASSYTLAGVLGAGELFF. The CDR3 DNA reads as TGTGCCAGCAGTTACACCCTAGCGGGAGTTTTGGGCGCCGGGGAGCTGTTTTTT.

The chain links TRBV11-2 to TRBJ2-5; perhaps TRBD1 as D (5 bases). This CDR3 has 13 amino acids. V was trimmed by 5 bases and J by 2 bases, leaving 9 bases between them. Germline values: CDR1 SGHAT, CDR2 FQNNGV. The CDR3 DNA reads TGTGCCAGCAGCAGGGGTTCTCAAGAGACCCAGTACTTC. Encoded protein: CASSRGSQETQYF.

Comments on this clone: This sample includes further DNA sequences coding for the same CDR3. The chain carries TRBV12-3 or TRBV12-4 and TRBJ2-3; D is undetermined. V was shortened by 3 bases and J by 4 bases, with 5 bases between the two germline ends. The CDR3 has 12 amino acids. The CDR3 protein is CASSFGADTQYF. Here the CDR3 DNA reads TGTGCCAGCAGTTTTGGGGCAGATACGCAGTATTTT.

V and J are TRBV5-4 and TRBJ2-1; maybe TRBD2 (6 bases). Germline V gene sequence: CDR1 SGHNT, CDR2 YYREEE (reference sequence). V lost 4 bases and J 4 bases, leaving 9 bases between the germline ends. There are 13 residues in the CDR3. The CDR3 DNA sequence: TGTGCCAGCAGCGGGGCGGGGTACAATGAGCAGTTCTTC. This translates into CASSGAGYNEQFF.

This chain links TRBV6-1 with TRBJ1-5; no clear D gene. The CDR3 sequence is 17 residues long. V dropped 2 bases and J dropped 4 bases, with 18 bases sitting between them. Germline values: CDR1 MNHNS, CDR2 SASEGT. The CDR3 here is CASSEPRPRRPNQPQHF. The CDR3, as DNA: TGTGCCAGCAGTGAACCGCGGCCTCGCCGTCCGAATCAGCCCCAGCATTTT.

The chain joins TRBV6-5 to TRBJ2-7; D is possibly TRBD1 or TRBD2 (5 bases each). CDR1 is MNHEY, CDR2 SVGAGI, per germline. V dropped 8 bases and J dropped 7 bases, with 18 bases sitting between them. This CDR3 contains 13 residues. The CDR3 DNA follows: TGTGCCAGCCAGGGATCGGGGTGGAGGGAGCAGTACGTC. The encoded protein is CASQGSGWREQYV.

The chain couples TRBV29-1 to TRBJ2-1, with D tentatively TRBD2 (5 bases). The V and J ends lost 3 bases and 5 bases respectively, with 8 bases between them. This CDR3 comprises 12 residues. From germline, CDR1 is SQVTM and CDR2 ANQGSEA. CDR3 loop: CSVETNHNEQFF. CDR3 bases: TGCAGCGTTGAGACTAACCACAATGAGCAGTTCTTC.

This chain uses TRBV7-9 with TRBJ2-3; D is unresolved. The germline V and J ends were trimmed by 8 bases and 4 bases, with 7 bases remaining between them. Germline lookup yields CDR1 SEHNR and CDR2 FQNEAQ (reference sequence). The CDR3 runs to 11 residues. The CDR3 DNA sequence: TGTGCCAGCCTTTATGCAGATACGCAGTATTTT. Translation gives CASLYADTQYF.

The V call is TRBV29-1, the J call TRBJ1-2; 7 bases line up with TRBD1. In germline, CDR1 is SQVTM, CDR2 ANQGSEA. Trimming removed 7 bases from V and 0 bases from J; junction bases left unmatched: 5. This CDR3 is 13 amino acids long. In nucleotides, the CDR3 is TGCAGCGACACAGGGGTATCTAACTATGGCTACACCTTC. It yields the protein CSDTGVSNYGYTF.

The chain has TRBV28 and TRBJ1-1, with no clear D. V was shortened by 7 bases and J by 0 bases, with 12 bases between the two germline ends. Germline values: CDR1 MDHEN, CDR2 SYDVKM. This CDR3 comprises 14 residues. CDR3 coding DNA: TGTGCCAGCAACCGAGGGTTCATGAACACTGAAGCTTTCTTT. This translates into CASNRGFMNTEAFF.

The rearrangement joins TRBV29-1 to TRBJ1-1; D ambiguous. Looked up from germline, CDR1 is SQVTM and CDR2 is ANQGSEA. Trimming left V 5 bases short and J 4 bases short, with 11 bases between. The CDR3 length is 12 residues. CDR3 in amino acids: CSVKVRGTEAFF. CDR3 in DNA: TGCAGCGTTAAAGTTCGGGGCACTGAAGCTTTCTTT.

This clone was detected once. The chain links TRBV24-1 to TRBJ2-3; no definite D call. Trimming shortened V by 3 bases and J by 4 bases, and 7 bases separated the two germline ends. The CDR3 runs 13 residues. The germline V gene encodes CDR1 KGHDR and CDR2 SFDVKD. Written as DNA, the CDR3 is TGTGCCACCAGTGATATAATTGCAGATACGCAGTATTTT. Translated, it gives CATSDIIADTQYF.

The rearrangement links TRBV2 to TRBJ2-7, with unresolved D. CDR3 length: 17 residues. The germline gives CDR1 SNHLY, CDR2 FYNNEI. V lost 1 base to trimming and J lost 1 base, with 17 bases between them. CDR3 loop: CASSEEGKVMGSYEQYV. The CDR3 DNA follows: TGTGCCAGCAGTGAAGAAGGGAAGGTAATGGGGTCCTACGAGCAGTACGTC.

The chain employs TRBV28 and TRBJ1-1, with a possible D match to TRBD1 (5 bases). CDR3 length: 14 residues. Trimming took off 6 bases at V and 3 bases at J, with 14 bases between the two ends. CDR1 is MDHEN, CDR2 SYDVKM, per germline. As DNA, the CDR3 is TGTGCCAGCAGAAGGAAAGGGGCGTACACTGAAGCTTTCTTT. Protein sequence: CASRRKGAYTEAFF. The entire variable domain, with the rest obtained from reference TRBV28 and TRBJ1-1, is as follows: DVKVTQSSRYLVKRTGEKVFLECVQDMDHENMFWYRQDPGLGLRLIYFSYDVKMKEKGDIPEGYSVSREKKERFSLILESASTNQTSMYLCASRRKGAYTEAFFGQGTRLTVV.

The V and J genes are TRBV18 and TRBJ2-7; 9 bases are a match to TRBD2. Unmatched junction bases numbered 4, after V lost 3 bases and J lost 4 bases. The CDR3 consists of 14 residues. Germline V gene data show CDR1 as KGHSH and CDR2 as LQKENI. The CDR3 region has the DNA TGTGCCAGCTCACCCCTCGGACTAGCGTACGAGCAGTACGTC. It is translated as CASSPLGLAYEQYV.

The chain recombines TRBV4-1 with TRBJ1-2; D unresolved. Trimming shortened V by 1 base and J by 6 bases, and 15 bases separated the two germline ends. CDR1 is MGHRA and CDR2 is YSYEKL in the germline V gene. The CDR3 length is 15 residues. CDR3 sequence reads: CASSQVHLGRDGYTF. The CDR3 DNA sequence: TGCGCCAGCAGCCAAGTTCATCTAGGCCGGGATGGCTACACCTTC.

This chain joins TRBV6-4 and TRBJ2-1; D might be TRBD1 or TRBD2, each matching 5 bases. The germline V gene has CDR1 MRHNA and CDR2 SNTAGT. The CDR3 contains 16 residues. V lost 0 bases and J lost 4, with 13 bases in between. CDR3 sequence: CASSDSGLADYNEQFF. CDR3 sequence (DNA): TGTGCCAGCAGTGACTCGGGGCTAGCCGATTACAATGAGCAGTTCTTC.